Reported below is one T cell receptor (beta chain). The data were taken from a study of CD8 T cells in Susac syndrome. In germline, CDR1 is MNHEY, CDR2 SMNVEV (reference sequence). V was cut by 5 bases and J by 0 bases, with 11 bases left in between. There are 14 residues in the CDR3. RNA totalling 0.5 to 1 ug underwent reverse transcription with random hexamers. The CDR3 of TCR beta was amplified by immunoSEQ multiplex PCR across 54 Vbeta and 13 Jbeta. TCRdb passed the immunoSEQ multiplex PCR reads through MiXCR, listing each CDR3 protein once. The sample lists under 200,000 distinct CDR3 sequences, roughly 94% occurring once.

Sequenced: CD4+ T cells from PBMCs. The V and J genes are TRBV27 and TRBJ2-7; the D gene is possibly TRBD1 (5 bases). This TCR came from a human donor with Susac syndrome. The CDR3 region has the DNA TGTGCCAGCAGTCGGACATCGAGCTCCTACGAGCAGTACTTC. This codes for CASSRTSSSYEQYF.